This TCR beta chain comes out of a study of cytomegalovirus exposure and HLA in healthy donors. This CDR3 has 14 residues. Per germline, CDR1 SGHRS and CDR2 YFSETQ. The study ran its PCR with 60 Vbeta and 13 Jbeta primers. Sequencing was performed with immunoSEQ multiplex PCR; in TCRdb, only in-frame clones are kept and a portion is missing. The repertoire table contains roughly 80,000 clones. Input material: PBMCs. This sequence joins TRBV5-1 and TRBJ2-5; D gene unclear. The closer fit of TRBJ2-7 to the DNA end suggests the J call may be wrong. The receptor's source is a man aged 45-65 years in good health and CMV-seronegative. Here the CDR3 reads CASSLGSLEREQYF. As DNA, the CDR3 is TGCGCCAGCAGCTTGGGCAGTCTGGAGCGCGAGCAGTACTTC.